One TCR beta chain is described in this entry. The data stem from a study of blood T cell repertoires in COVID-19. Study-wide background: The United States, Italy and Spain supplied acute and convalescent COVID-19 samples. Sources were T cells, B-cell-depleted T cells, or PBMCs; the material itself was cDNA or gDNA.

Original analysis: Amplification from reference gene primers served as the basis for estimated nucleated cell counts. Data came from immunoSEQ multiplex PCR; TCRdb stores just in-frame clones and leaves some out. The V and J calls and clone size come from that table; D and trimming were worked out from the DNA. The sample holds around 100,000 clones, 80% to 90% seen once. CDR1 and CDR2 from the germline V gene are LNHDA and SQIVND (reference sequence). This CDR3 is built from 15 residues. The V and J ends lost 7 bases and 1 base respectively, with 14 bases between them. The chain employs TRBV19 and TRBJ1-5; D may be TRBD1 (5 bases). This receptor was obtained from a man aged 50 to 59 with acute or convalescent COVID-19. The specimen sequenced was peripheral blood. The CDR3 DNA reads TGTGCCAGTATAAGGGCGGCAGGGAGCAATCAGCCCCAGCATTTT. This gives the protein CASIRAAGSNQPQHF.